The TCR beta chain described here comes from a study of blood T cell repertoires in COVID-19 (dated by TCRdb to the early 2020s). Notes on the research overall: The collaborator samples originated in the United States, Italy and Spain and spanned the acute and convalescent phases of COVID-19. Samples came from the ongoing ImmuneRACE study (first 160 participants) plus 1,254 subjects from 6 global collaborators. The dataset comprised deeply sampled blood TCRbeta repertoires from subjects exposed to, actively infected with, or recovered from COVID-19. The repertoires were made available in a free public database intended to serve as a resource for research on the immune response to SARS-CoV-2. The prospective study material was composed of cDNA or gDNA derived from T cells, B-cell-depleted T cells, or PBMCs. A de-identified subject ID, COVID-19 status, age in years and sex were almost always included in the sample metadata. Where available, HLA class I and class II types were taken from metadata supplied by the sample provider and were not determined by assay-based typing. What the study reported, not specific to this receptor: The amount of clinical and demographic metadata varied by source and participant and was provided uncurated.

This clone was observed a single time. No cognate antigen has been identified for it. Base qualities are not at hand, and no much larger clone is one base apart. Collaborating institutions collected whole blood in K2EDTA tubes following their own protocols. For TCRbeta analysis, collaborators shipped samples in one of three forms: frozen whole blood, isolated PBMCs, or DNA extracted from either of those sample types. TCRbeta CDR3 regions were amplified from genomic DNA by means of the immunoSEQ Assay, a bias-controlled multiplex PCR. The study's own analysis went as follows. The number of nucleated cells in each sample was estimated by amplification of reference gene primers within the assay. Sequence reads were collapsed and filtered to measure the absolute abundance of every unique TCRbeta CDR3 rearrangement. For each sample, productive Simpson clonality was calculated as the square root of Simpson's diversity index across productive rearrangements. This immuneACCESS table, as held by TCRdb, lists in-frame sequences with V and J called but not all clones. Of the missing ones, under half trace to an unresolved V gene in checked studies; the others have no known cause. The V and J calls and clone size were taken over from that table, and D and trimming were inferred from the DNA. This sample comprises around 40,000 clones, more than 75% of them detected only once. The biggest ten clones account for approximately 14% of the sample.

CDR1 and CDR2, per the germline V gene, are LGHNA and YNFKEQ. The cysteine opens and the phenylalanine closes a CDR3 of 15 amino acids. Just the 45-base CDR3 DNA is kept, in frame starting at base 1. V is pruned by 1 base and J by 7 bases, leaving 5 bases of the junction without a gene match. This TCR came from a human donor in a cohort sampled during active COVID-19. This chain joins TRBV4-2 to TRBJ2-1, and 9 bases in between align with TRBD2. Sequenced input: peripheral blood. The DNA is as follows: TGTGCCAGCAGCCAAGGCGCGGGGGGGCTAAATGAGCAGTTCTTC. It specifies CASSQGAGGLNEQFF.